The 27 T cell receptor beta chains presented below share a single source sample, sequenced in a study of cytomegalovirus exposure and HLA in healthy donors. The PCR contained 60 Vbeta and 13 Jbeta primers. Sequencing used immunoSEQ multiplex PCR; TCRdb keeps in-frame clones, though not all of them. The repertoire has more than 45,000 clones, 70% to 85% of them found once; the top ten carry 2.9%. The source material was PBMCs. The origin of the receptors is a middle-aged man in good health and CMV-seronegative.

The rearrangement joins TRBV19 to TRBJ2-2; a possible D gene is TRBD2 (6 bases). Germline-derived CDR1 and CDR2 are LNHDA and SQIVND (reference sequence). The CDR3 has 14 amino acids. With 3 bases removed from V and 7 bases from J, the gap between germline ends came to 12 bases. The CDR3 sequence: CASSIQGLSGELFF. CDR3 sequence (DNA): TGTGCCAGTAGTATTCAGGGACTGAGCGGGGAGCTGTTTTTT.

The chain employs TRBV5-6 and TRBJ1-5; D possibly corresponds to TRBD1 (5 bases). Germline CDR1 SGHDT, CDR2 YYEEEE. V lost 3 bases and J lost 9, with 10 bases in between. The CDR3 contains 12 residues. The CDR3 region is CASSSRGGPQHF. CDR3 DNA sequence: TGTGCCAGCAGCTCGCGGGGGGGGCCCCAGCATTTT.

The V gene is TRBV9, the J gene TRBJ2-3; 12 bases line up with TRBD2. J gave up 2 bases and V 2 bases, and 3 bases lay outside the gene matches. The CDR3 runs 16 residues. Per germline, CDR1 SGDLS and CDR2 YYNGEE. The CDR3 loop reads CASSVTSGGHTDTQYF. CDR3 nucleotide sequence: TGTGCCAGCAGCGTTACTAGCGGGGGGCACACAGATACGCAGTATTTT.

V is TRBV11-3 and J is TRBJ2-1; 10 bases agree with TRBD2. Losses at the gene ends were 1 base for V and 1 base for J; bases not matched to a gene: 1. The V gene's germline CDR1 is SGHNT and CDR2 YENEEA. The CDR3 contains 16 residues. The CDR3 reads CASSLASGGSYNEQFF. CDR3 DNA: TGTGCCAGCAGCTTAGCTAGCGGGGGATCCTACAATGAGCAGTTCTTC.

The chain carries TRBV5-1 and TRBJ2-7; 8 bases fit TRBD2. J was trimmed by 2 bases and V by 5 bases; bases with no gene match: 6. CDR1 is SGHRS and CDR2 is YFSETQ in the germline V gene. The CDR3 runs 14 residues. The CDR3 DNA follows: TGCGCCAGCAGGCGGGGGGATGAGACCTACGAGCAGTACTTC. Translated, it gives CASRRGDETYEQYF. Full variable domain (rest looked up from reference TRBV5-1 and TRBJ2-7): KAGVTQTPRYLIKTRGQQVTLSCSPISGHRSVSWYQQTPGQGLQFLFEYFSETQRNKGNFPGRFSGRQFSNSRSEMNVSTLELGDSALYLCASRRGDETYEQYFGPGTRLTVT.

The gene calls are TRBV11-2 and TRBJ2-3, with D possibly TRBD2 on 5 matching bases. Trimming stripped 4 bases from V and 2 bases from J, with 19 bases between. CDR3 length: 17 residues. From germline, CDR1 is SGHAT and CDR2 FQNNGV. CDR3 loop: CASSSSEGSLNTDTQYF. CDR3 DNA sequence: TGTGCCAGCAGCTCATCCGAGGGCTCTCTCAACACAGATACGCAGTATTTT. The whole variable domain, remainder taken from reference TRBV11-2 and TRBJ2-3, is EAGVAQSPRYKIIEKRQSVAFWCNPISGHATLYWYQQILGQGPKLLIQFQNNGVVDDSQLPKDRFSAERLKGVDSTLKIQPAKLEDSAVYLCASSSSEGSLNTDTQYFGPGTRLTVL.

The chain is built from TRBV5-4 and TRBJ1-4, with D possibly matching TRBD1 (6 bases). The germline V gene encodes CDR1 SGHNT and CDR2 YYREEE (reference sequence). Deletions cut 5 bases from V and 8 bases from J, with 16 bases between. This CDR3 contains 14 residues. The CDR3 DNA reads TGTGCCAGCAGTCCCGGGACATACGGGGAAAAACTGTTTTTT. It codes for CASSPGTYGEKLFF.

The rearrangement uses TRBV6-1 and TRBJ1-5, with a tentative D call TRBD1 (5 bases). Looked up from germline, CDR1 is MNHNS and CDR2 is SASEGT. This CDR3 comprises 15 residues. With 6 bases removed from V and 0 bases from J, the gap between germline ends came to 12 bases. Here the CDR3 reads CASSGGGNSNQPQHF. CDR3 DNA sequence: TGTGCCAGCAGCGGCGGGGGAAATAGCAATCAGCCCCAGCATTTT.

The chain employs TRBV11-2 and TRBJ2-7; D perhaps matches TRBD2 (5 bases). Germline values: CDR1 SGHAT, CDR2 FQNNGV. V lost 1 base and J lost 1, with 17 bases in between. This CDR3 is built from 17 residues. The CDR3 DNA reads TGTGCCAGCAGCTTAGGTTGGAGGTCAGGAGAATCCTACGAGCAGTACTTC. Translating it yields CASSLGWRSGESYEQYF.

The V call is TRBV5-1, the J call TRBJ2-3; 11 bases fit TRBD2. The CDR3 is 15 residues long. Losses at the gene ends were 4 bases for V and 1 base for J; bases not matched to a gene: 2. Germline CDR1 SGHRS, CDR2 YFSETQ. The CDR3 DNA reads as TGCGCCAGCAGCCTGACTAGCGGGGGCACAGATACGCAGTATTTT. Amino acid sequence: CASSLTSGGTDTQYF.

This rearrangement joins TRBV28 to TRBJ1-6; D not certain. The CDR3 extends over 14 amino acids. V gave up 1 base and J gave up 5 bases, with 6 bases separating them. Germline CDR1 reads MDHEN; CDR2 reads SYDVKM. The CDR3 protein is CASSLLRDNSPLHF. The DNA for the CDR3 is TGTGCCAGCAGTTTATTGCGGGATAATTCACCCCTCCACTTT.

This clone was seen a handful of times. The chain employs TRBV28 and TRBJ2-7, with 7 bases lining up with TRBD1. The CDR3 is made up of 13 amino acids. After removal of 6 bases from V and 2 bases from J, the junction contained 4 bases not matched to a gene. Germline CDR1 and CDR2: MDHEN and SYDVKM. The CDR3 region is CASSRRGPYEQYF. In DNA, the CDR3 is TGTGCCAGCAGCCGAAGGGGGCCCTACGAGCAGTACTTC.

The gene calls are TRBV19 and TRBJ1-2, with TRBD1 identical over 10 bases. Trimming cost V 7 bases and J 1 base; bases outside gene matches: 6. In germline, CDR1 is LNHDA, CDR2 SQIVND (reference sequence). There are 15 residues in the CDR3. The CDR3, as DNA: TGTGCCAGTAAAAGGGACAGGGGCGATAACTATGGCTACACCTTC. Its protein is CASKRDRGDNYGYTF.

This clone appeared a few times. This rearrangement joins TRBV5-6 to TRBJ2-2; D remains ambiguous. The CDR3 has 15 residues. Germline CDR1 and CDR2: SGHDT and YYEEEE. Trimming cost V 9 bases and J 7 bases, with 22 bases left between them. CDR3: CATNSVASSIGELFF. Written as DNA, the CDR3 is TGTGCCACCAACTCCGTGGCTAGTTCTATCGGGGAGCTGTTTTTT. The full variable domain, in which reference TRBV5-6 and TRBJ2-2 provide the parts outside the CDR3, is DAGVTQSPTHLIKTRGQQVTLRCSPKSGHDTVSWYQQALGQGPQFIFQYYEEEERQRGNFPDRFSGHQFPNYSSELNVNALLLGDSALYLCATNSVASSIGELFFGEGSRLTVL.

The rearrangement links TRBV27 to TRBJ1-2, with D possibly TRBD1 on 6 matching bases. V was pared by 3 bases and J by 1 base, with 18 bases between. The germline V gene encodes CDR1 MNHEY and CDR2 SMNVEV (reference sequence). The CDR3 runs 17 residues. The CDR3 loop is CASSFTGLGLYNYGYTF. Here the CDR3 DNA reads TGTGCCAGCAGTTTCACAGGGTTGGGATTATATAACTATGGCTACACCTTC.

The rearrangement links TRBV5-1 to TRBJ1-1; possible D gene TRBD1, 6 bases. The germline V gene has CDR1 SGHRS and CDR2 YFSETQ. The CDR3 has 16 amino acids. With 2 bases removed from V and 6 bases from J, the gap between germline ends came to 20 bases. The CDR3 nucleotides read TGCGCCAGCAGCTTTGTGCTGACAGGTGAAGGGTCTGAAGCTTTCTTT. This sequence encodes CASSFVLTGEGSEAFF. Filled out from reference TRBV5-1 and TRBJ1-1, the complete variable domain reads KAGVTQTPRYLIKTRGQQVTLSCSPISGHRSVSWYQQTPGQGLQFLFEYFSETQRNKGNFPGRFSGRQFSNSRSEMNVSTLELGDSALYLCASSFVLTGEGSEAFFGQGTRLTVV.

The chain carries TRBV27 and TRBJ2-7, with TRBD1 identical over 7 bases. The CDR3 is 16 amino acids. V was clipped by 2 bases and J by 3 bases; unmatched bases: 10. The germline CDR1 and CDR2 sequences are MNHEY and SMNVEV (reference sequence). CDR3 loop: CASSLVRGLRNYEQYF. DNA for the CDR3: TGTGCCAGCAGTTTAGTCAGGGGGTTAAGGAACTACGAGCAGTACTTC.

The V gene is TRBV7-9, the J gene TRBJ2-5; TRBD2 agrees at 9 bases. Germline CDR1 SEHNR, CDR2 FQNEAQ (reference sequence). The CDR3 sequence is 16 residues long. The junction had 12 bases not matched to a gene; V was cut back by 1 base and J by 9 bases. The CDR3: CASSLVRGGAPSPQYF. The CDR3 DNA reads TGTGCCAGCAGCTTAGTTCGCGGGGGGGCCCCATCCCCCCAGTACTTC.

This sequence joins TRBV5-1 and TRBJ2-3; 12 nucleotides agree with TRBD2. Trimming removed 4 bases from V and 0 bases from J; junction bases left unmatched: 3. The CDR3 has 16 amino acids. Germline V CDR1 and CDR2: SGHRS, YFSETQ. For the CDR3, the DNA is TGCGCCAGCAGCCATGGACTAGCGGGGAGCACAGATACGCAGTATTTT. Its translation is CASSHGLAGSTDTQYF.

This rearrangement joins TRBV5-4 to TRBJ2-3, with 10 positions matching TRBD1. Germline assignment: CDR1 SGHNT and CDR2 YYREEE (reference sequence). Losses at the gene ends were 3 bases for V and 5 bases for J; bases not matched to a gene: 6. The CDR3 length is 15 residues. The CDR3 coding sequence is TGTGCCAGCAGCTCTGTAGGACAGGGGGGAGATACGCAGTATTTT. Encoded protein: CASSSVGQGGDTQYF.

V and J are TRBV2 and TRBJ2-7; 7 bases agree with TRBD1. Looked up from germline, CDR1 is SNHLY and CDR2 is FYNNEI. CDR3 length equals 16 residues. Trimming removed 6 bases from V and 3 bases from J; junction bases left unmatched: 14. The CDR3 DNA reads TGTGCCAGCAGCGACCCTAGGGGGCCGAAACTCTACGAGCAGTACTTC. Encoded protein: CASSDPRGPKLYEQYF.

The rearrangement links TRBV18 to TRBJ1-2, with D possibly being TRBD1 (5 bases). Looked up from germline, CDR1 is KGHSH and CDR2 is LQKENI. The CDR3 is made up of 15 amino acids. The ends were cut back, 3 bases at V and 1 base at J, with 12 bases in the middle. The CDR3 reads CASSPTRGGNYGYTF. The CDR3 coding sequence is TGTGCCAGCTCACCTACACGCGGGGGTAACTATGGCTACACCTTC.

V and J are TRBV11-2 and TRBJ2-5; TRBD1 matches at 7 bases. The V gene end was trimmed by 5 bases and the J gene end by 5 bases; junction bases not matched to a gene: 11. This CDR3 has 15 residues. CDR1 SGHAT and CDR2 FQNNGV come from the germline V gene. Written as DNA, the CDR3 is TGTGCCAGCAGCAGAACCGGGACAGCCACTGAGACCCAGTACTTC. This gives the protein CASSRTGTATETQYF.

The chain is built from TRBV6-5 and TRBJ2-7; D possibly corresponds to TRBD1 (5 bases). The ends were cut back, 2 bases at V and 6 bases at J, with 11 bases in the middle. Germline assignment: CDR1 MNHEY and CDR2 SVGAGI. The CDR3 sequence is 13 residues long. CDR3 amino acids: CASSYLRQTEQYF. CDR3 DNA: TGTGCCAGCAGTTACCTAAGACAGACCGAGCAGTACTTC.

CDR3 nucleotides: TGTGCCAGCAGCTTGGGACAGGGGGGAGGTGCTTTCTTT. Protein sequence: CASSLGQGGGAFF. The chain employs TRBV13 and TRBJ1-1; TRBD1 aligns across 11 bases. In germline, CDR1 is PRHDT, CDR2 FYEKMQ (reference sequence). CDR3 length: 13 amino acids. Losses at the gene ends were 3 bases for V and 11 bases for J; bases not matched to a gene: 5.

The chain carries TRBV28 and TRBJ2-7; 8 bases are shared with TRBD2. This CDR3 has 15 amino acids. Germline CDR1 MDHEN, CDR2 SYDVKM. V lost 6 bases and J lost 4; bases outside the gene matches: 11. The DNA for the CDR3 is TGTGCCAGCAGCTCACCGGGACTAGTGCGGTACGAGCAGTACTTC. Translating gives CASSSPGLVRYEQYF.

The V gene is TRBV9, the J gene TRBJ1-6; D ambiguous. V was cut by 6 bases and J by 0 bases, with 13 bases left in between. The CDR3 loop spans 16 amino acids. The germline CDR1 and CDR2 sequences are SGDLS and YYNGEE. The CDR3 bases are TGTGCCAGCACCCCGGGTGCGAGCTCCTATAATTCACCCCTCCACTTT. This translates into CASTPGASSYNSPLHF.